This record covers a single T cell receptor (beta chain). The target antigen is unknown. This specimen belongs to a study of shared clonotypes between healthy human individuals. Study summary: CD8 memory received one plate per donor, CD8 naive two, CD4 memory three and CD4 naive three.

In the original workflow: Filtering of immunoSEQ junctional sequences could not match full-length read filtering. Here immunoSEQ multiplex PCR was the method, and the copy in TCRdb shows in-frame clones only, minus some. V, J and clone size reflect that table, while D and trimming were determined from the DNA. The sample lists around 2,000,000 clones, about 94% seen once, with roughly 1.1% in the top ten. There are 14 residues in the CDR3. Germline V lookup: CDR1 MNHNY, CDR2 SVGAGI (reference sequence). Trimming cost V 4 bases and J 2 bases, with 10 bases left between them. The study, taken as a whole, reports: In this cohort, only blood was sampled, and tissue repertoires likely differ. Clonotype sharing across a few donors was observed for 5% to 6.5% of naive CD4 clonotypes.

CD45RO-negative cells were positively selected for CCR7, leaving out terminally differentiated effector memory CD45RA+ cells. The clonotype was recovered from a young man in good health. Sequenced sample: naive CD8+ T cells sorted from blood. The V call is TRBV6-6, the J call TRBJ2-3; the D is unclear. This chain's CDR3 is CASSWDPPTDTQYF. The CDR3 bases are TGTGCCAGCAGTTGGGATCCTCCCACAGATACGCAGTATTTT.